The next 19 T cell receptor beta chains were all read from a single sample in a study of cytomegalovirus exposure and HLA in healthy donors. The primer mix had 60 Vbeta and 13 Jbeta primers. Clones were sequenced by immunoSEQ multiplex PCR, and TCRdb holds only the in-frame ones, with some missing. The sample shows about 160,000 clones, approximately 82% of them seen only once. The specimen sequenced was PBMCs. These receptors were collected from a man aged 50 to 60 in good health and CMV-seropositive.

This chain uses TRBV5-8 with TRBJ1-2, with 7 bases fitting TRBD1. This CDR3 spans 13 amino acids. CDR1 is SGHTS and CDR2 is YDEGEE in the germline V gene. V trimming: 3 bases; J trimming: 4 bases; junction bases outside the gene matches: 3. CDR3 in amino acids: CASSSTGFYGYTF. CDR3 DNA sequence: TGTGCCAGCAGCTCGACAGGGTTCTATGGCTACACCTTC.

The chain has TRBV6-6 and TRBJ2-7, with 7 bases fitting TRBD2. This CDR3 region has 16 residues. V was clipped by 6 bases and J by 7 bases; unmatched bases: 18. Germline loops: CDR1 MNHNY, CDR2 SVGAGI (reference sequence). This CDR3 reads CASRSTSGGTLGEQYF. CDR3 nucleotide sequence: TGTGCCAGCAGATCAACCTCGGGGGGTACCCTTGGTGAGCAGTACTTC.

Comments on this clone: It is unclear where the CDR3 begins or ends on the DNA, so no DNA is shown, and the CDR3 is as TCRdb lists it. The V call is TRBV27, the J call TRBJ1-1. Per the germline V gene, CDR1 is MNHEY and CDR2 is SMNVEV (reference sequence). 13 amino acids form the CDR3, both terminal residues included. The CDR3 protein is CASSSSSGTEAFF.

The CDR3 nucleotides read TGCGCCAGCAGCCAATGGGGCCAGGGTATCGACGAGCAGTACTTC. Amino acids: CASSQWGQGIDEQYF. The genes are TRBV4-1 and TRBJ2-7; D might be TRBD1 (5 bases). The CDR3 spans 15 residues. Germline V lookup: CDR1 MGHRA, CDR2 YSYEKL. V was cut by 2 bases and J by 5 bases, with 16 bases left in between.

V is TRBV6-4 and J is TRBJ2-7; D perhaps matches TRBD2 (5 bases). The V end lost 8 bases, the J end lost 3 bases, and 14 bases lay between the germline ends. The V gene's germline CDR1 is MRHNA and CDR2 SNTAGT. This CDR3 comprises 13 residues. As DNA, the CDR3 is TGTGCCAGCTCCTGGTGGGAGTTCTACGAGCAGTACGTC. It specifies CASSWWEFYEQYV.

The V and J genes are TRBV1 and TRBJ2-1; the D call of TRBD1 is as the table states it, not checked on the DNA. TRBV1 is a documented pseudogene. CDR3 size: 19 residues. The CDR3 DNA sequence: TGCACCAGCAGCCAAACCGGGACAGGAGTAAAAAGCTCCTACAATGAGCAGTTCTTC. This translates into CTSSQTGTGVKSSYNEQFF.

The table lists this clone with a count of one. The V call is TRBV18, the J call TRBJ1-2, with 7 bases lining up with TRBD1. V was clipped by 0 bases and J by 2 bases; unmatched bases: 6. The germline V gene has CDR1 KGHSH and CDR2 LQKENI. CDR3 size: 16 residues. The CDR3 nucleotides read TGTGCCAGCTCACCACCCAGACAGGGAACAAACTATGGCTACACCTTC. Translated: CASSPPRQGTNYGYTF. Complete variable domain (other parts from reference TRBV18 and TRBJ1-2): NAGVMQNPRHLVRRRGQEARLRCSPMKGHSHVYWYRQLPEEGLKFMVYLQKENIIDESGMPKERFSAEFPKEGPSILRIQQVVRGDSAAYFCASSPPRQGTNYGYTFGSGTRLTVV.

The chain employs TRBV5-1 and TRBJ1-4, with 9 bases lining up with TRBD1. There are 15 residues in the CDR3. Trimming cost V 2 bases and J 11 bases; bases outside gene matches: 10. Per the germline V gene, CDR1 is SGHRS and CDR2 is YFSETQ. CDR3 protein: CASSLGGTGKRKLFF. DNA for the CDR3: TGCGCCAGCAGCTTAGGCGGGACAGGGAAGCGGAAACTGTTTTTT.

The chain uses TRBV30 and TRBJ2-7; no reliable D call. The CDR3 spans 13 residues. V was clipped by 5 bases and J by 6 bases, with 17 bases between them. The V gene's germline CDR1 is GTSNPN and CDR2 SVGIG (reference sequence). CDR3 sequence (DNA): TGTGCCTGGGAACCCGACACCACCTGCGAGCAGTACGTC. Translating gives CAWEPDTTCEQYV.

The genes are TRBV7-7 and TRBJ2-5, with 8 bases aligning to TRBD2. The CDR3 loop spans 15 amino acids. Germline values: CDR1 SSHAT, CDR2 FNYEAQ (reference sequence). The J segment lost 6 bases and the V segment lost 5 bases, leaving 11 bases of the junction unmatched. The CDR3 DNA is TGTGCCAGCAGCGCCCAGGAGCGGGGGACGCAGACCCAGTACTTC. Its translation: CASSAQERGTQTQYF.

The gene calls are TRBV7-6 and TRBJ2-6; D possibly corresponds to TRBD1 (6 bases). Germline V gene sequence: CDR1 SGHVS, CDR2 FNYEAQ. V lost 6 bases, J lost 4 bases, and 10 bases lay in between. CDR3 size: 14 residues. CDR3 DNA sequence: TGTGCCAGCAGTCCAGGGGCAGGGGCCAACGTCCTGACTTTC. Protein product: CASSPGAGANVLTF.

The sample holds one count of this clone. This chain links TRBV7-2 with TRBJ2-3; D remains unclear. Per germline, CDR1 SGHTA and CDR2 FQGNSA. CDR3 length: 12 residues. The V end lost 5 bases, the J end lost 6 bases, and 9 bases lay between the germline ends. The CDR3 region is CASSLLVDTQYF. The DNA of the CDR3 is TGTGCCAGCAGCCTCCTAGTGGATACGCAGTATTTT.

The J gene is TRBJ2-7, the V gene TRBV9, with 7 bases aligning to TRBD1. Germline V CDR1 and CDR2: SGDLS, YYNGEE. J gave up 2 bases and V 4 bases, and 12 bases lay outside the gene matches. CDR3 size: 16 residues. CDR3 region: CASSPRTGPLPYEQYF. The CDR3 bases are TGTGCCAGCAGCCCCCGGACAGGCCCTCTGCCCTACGAGCAGTACTTC.

This clone showed up just once. The gene calls are TRBV11-2 and TRBJ2-2, with D hard to call. V dropped 2 bases and J dropped 0 bases, with 7 bases sitting between them. Germline V lookup: CDR1 SGHAT, CDR2 FQNNGV. The CDR3 loop spans 15 amino acids. CDR3 region: CASSLRVSNTGELFF. The CDR3 bases are TGTGCCAGCAGCTTACGCGTCTCGAACACCGGGGAGCTGTTTTTT.

The chain is built from TRBV6-6 and TRBJ2-7; possible D gene TRBD1, 6 bases. The V gene lost 0 bases and the J gene lost 2 bases, with 14 bases spanning the gap. The germline gives CDR1 MNHNY, CDR2 SVGAGI (reference sequence). This CDR3 is 16 amino acids long. Here the CDR3 reads CASSYSKNRDTYEQYF. DNA for the CDR3: TGTGCCAGCAGTTACTCGAAAAACAGGGATACCTACGAGCAGTACTTC.

J is TRBJ2-7 and V is TRBV7-9; D remains unclear. The length of the CDR3 is 15 residues. Trimming took 5 bases from V and 0 from J, leaving 14 bases between them. Germline-derived CDR1 and CDR2 are SEHNR and FQNEAQ (reference sequence). The CDR3 loop reads CASSARLESSYEQYF. In DNA, the CDR3 is TGTGCCAGCAGCGCCAGACTGGAGAGCTCCTACGAGCAGTACTTC.

The chain employs TRBV11-2 and TRBJ2-1; D gene unclear. Germline CDR1 SGHAT, CDR2 FQNNGV. The CDR3 contains 12 residues. V lost 6 bases and J 6 bases, leaving 9 bases between the germline ends. The CDR3 spells CASSHNANEQFF. For the CDR3, the DNA is TGTGCCAGCAGTCACAATGCCAATGAGCAGTTCTTC. The entire variable domain, with the rest obtained from reference TRBV11-2 and TRBJ2-1, is as follows: EAGVAQSPRYKIIEKRQSVAFWCNPISGHATLYWYQQILGQGPKLLIQFQNNGVVDDSQLPKDRFSAERLKGVDSTLKIQPAKLEDSAVYLCASSHNANEQFFGPGTRLTVL.

This clone was observed once. The rearrangement uses TRBV19 and TRBJ1-2; tentative D call: TRBD1 (5 bases). The CDR3 has 13 amino acids. Per the germline V gene, CDR1 is LNHDA and CDR2 is SQIVND (reference sequence). V lost 1 base and J lost 6, with 9 bases in between. The CDR3 sequence: CASSIVARDGYTF. CDR3 bases: TGTGCCAGTAGTATAGTAGCCAGGGATGGCTACACCTTC.

The chain has TRBV4-1 and TRBJ2-5, with D tentatively TRBD2 (5 bases). CDR3 size: 14 residues. Trimming removed 1 base at V and 5 bases at J, with 11 bases between. CDR1 is MGHRA and CDR2 is YSYEKL in the germline V gene. This chain's CDR3 is CASSQARAGETQYF. CDR3 sequence (DNA): TGCGCCAGCAGCCAAGCGAGGGCTGGGGAGACCCAGTACTTC.